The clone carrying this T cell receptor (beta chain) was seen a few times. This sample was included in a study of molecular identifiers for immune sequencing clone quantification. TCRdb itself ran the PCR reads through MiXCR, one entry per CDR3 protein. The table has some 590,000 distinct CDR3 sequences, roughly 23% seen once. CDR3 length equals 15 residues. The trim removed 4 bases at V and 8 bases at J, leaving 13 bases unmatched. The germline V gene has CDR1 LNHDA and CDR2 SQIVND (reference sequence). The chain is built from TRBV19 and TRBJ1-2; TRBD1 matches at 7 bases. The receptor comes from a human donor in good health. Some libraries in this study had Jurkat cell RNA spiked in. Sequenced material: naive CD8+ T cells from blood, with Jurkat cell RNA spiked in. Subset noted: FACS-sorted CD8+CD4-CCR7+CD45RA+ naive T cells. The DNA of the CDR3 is TGTGCCAGTAGTACCCCGGACAGGCACTATCGAGGCTACACCTTC. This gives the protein CASSTPDRHYRGYTF.